These 23 T cell receptor beta chains originate from one sample sequenced in a study of tumor-infiltrating lymphocytes in primary liver carcinoma. Germline DNA was also extracted, and blood RNA derived from unsorted whole blood. Total RNA (approximately 500 ng) served as template for TCR beta cDNA synthesis primed by a constant-region primer. Three rounds of nested multiplex PCR with slightly modified ARM-PCR produced TCR beta libraries. Primers for the first two PCR rounds were TRBV1-TRBV30 forward primers and a C-beta reverse primer (roughly 10 cycles per round). TCRdb reprocessed the multiplex PCR reads via MiXCR and lists one record per CDR3 protein. This sample has 200,000 or so distinct CDR3 sequences, with less than 75% found just once. Sample: peripheral blood. The receptors come from a woman aged 60-75 years with primary liver carcinoma and hepatitis B virus infection.

The CDR3 sequence is CASNDGPEGYTF. In DNA form, the CDR3 reads TGCGCCAGCAATGACGGACCGGAGGGCTACACCTTC. The chain carries TRBV5-1 and TRBJ1-2, with D unresolved. V gave up 6 bases and J gave up 8 bases, with 14 bases separating them. Germline V gene data show CDR1 as SGHRS and CDR2 as YFSETQ. The CDR3 has 12 residues.

This clonotype has at least ten counts. The V gene is TRBV4-1, the J gene TRBJ1-2; D might be TRBD1 (5 bases). Germline loops: CDR1 MGHRA, CDR2 YSYEKL. The CDR3 is 16 residues long. V lost 1 base and J lost 3, with 15 bases in between. The CDR3 here is CASSQGALGRDYGYTF. The CDR3 nucleotides read TGCGCCAGCAGCCAAGGTGCGCTGGGGCGCGACTATGGCTACACCTTC.

In regard to this clonotype: This may arise from a read error, as a much more abundant clone is one base away. The chain links TRBV12-3 or TRBV12-4 to TRBJ2-7; D is unclear. The CDR3 runs to 14 residues. Trimming removed 1 base from V and 0 bases from J, with 7 bases in between. The CDR3 DNA follows: TGTGCCAGCAGTTTAGGGTGCACCTCCTACGAGCAGTACTTC. It yields the protein CASSLGCTSYEQYF.

This clonotype came up a few times. The V gene is TRBV6-1, the J gene TRBJ1-1, with D maybe TRBD1 (5 bases). Trimming shortened V by 6 bases and J by 4 bases, and 21 bases separated the two germline ends. Germline loops: CDR1 MNHNS, CDR2 SASEGT. There are 16 residues in the CDR3. The CDR3 here is CASRPGLGGWGTEAFF. DNA of the CDR3: TGTGCCAGCAGACCAGGACTCGGGGGTTGGGGCACTGAAGCTTTCTTT.

This clonotype occurred once. The rearrangement links TRBV6-5 to TRBJ1-2, with a weak D call TRBD1 (5 bases). The CDR3 length is 17 residues. Germline assignment: CDR1 MNHEY and CDR2 SVGAGI. The V end was cut by 0 bases, the J end by 13 bases, with 27 bases between. This CDR3 reads CASSYSKSPMGGDGSTF. CDR3 coding DNA: TGTGCCAGCAGTTACTCCAAGTCGCCTATGGGGGGGGATGGTTCCACCTTC.

This clonotype was recorded only once. A single base separates this from a much larger clone, so it may be a read error. V gene TRBV10-3 combines with J gene TRBJ2-5, with 9 nucleotides matching TRBD1. The CDR3 has 16 amino acids. Germline-derived CDR1 and CDR2 are ENHRY and SYGVKD. The CDR3 nucleotides are TGTGCCTTCAGTGATCCTCATCGGGGACAGGGTGAGACCCAGTACTTC. Translated: CAFSDPHRGQGETQYF.

Concerning this clonotype: One junction end does not reproduce the germline sequence, and a read error may be involved. CDR3 bases: TGTGCCGGCAGCTTCACAGGGTATGGTCAGCCGCAGCATTTT. This gives the protein CAGSFTGYGQPQHF. The chain joins TRBV11-2 to TRBJ1-5; a weak D match, TRBD1 (6 bases). Germline V CDR1 and CDR2: SGHAT, FQNNGV. The CDR3 runs to 14 residues.

With respect to this clonotype: A junction end diverges from the germline sequence, so it may reflect a read error. The V call is TRBV7-7, the J call TRBJ2-3, with 7 nucleotides matching TRBD1. The germline V gene encodes CDR1 SSHAT and CDR2 FNYEAQ (reference sequence). CDR3 length: 15 residues. CDR3 in amino acids: CASSPNRGGTDTQYF. The CDR3, as DNA: TGTGCTAGCAGCCCCAACAGGGGTGGCACAGATACGCAGTATTTT.

This clonotype occurred a few times. This chain connects TRBV7-8 to TRBJ2-3; 9 bases are shared with TRBD1. CDR3 size: 15 residues. Trimming cost V 4 bases and J 4 bases; bases outside gene matches: 6. CDR1 is SGHVS, CDR2 FQNEAQ, per germline. CDR3 DNA sequence: TGTGCCAGCAGCTCCCGGGACAGGGTCTCAGATACGCAGTATTTT. Translated: CASSSRDRVSDTQYF.

About this clonotype itself: At one end the junction does not follow the germline gene, possibly because of a read error. The rearrangement links TRBV4-1 to TRBJ2-7, with TRBD2 matching over 7 bases. Looked up from germline, CDR1 is MGHRA and CDR2 is YSYEKL. The CDR3 is made up of 17 amino acids. The CDR3 is CVSSKWGEGRGSNEQYF. The CDR3 region has the DNA TGCGTCAGCAGCAAATGGGGGGAGGGACGGGGGTCCAACGAGCAGTACTTC.

There are many counts of this clonotype. V gene TRBV11-3 combines with J gene TRBJ2-3, with TRBD1 as a possible D gene (6 bases). Germline assignment: CDR1 SGHNT and CDR2 YENEEA. The CDR3 length is 14 residues. V gave up 3 bases and J gave up 9 bases, with 16 bases separating them. CDR3 region: CASSFGRAQGTQYF. The CDR3 region has the DNA TGTGCCAGCAGCTTTGGGCGGGCCCAGGGGACGCAGTATTTT.

V gene TRBV7-3 combines with J gene TRBJ1-2, with 10 bases aligning to TRBD1. CDR1 SGHTA and CDR2 FQGTGA come from the germline V gene. Germline trimming cut 5 bases from V and 8 bases from J; bases unmatched to any gene: 11. The CDR3 covers 15 residues. CDR3 loop: CASSAAGTGDEGYTF. The CDR3 DNA reads TGTGCCAGCAGCGCGGCCGGGACAGGGGACGAGGGCTACACCTTC.

The table lists this clonotype with many counts. The chain uses TRBV28 and TRBJ2-5; no clear D. CDR1 MDHEN and CDR2 SYDVKM come from the germline V gene. Trimming pared 6 bases from V and 3 bases from J, leaving 11 bases between. This CDR3 has 13 amino acids. In DNA, the CDR3 is TGTGCCAGCAGCCCTACGGCCAAAGAGACCCAGTACTTC. Encoded protein: CASSPTAKETQYF.

The rearrangement links TRBV12-3 or TRBV12-4 to TRBJ2-7; tentatively, D is TRBD2 (6 bases). The CDR3 loop spans 13 amino acids. The germline V and J ends were trimmed by 5 bases and 6 bases, with 14 bases remaining between them. The CDR3 DNA follows: TGTGCCAGCAGTCCAGGGAGGCCCTGCGAGCAGTACTTC. It is translated as CASSPGRPCEQYF.

Points on this clonotype: A single base separates this from a much larger clone, so it may be a read error. V gene TRBV6-6 combines with J gene TRBJ2-7, with unresolved D. In germline, CDR1 is MNHNY, CDR2 SVGAGI (reference sequence). The CDR3 consists of 13 residues. The V end was cut by 7 bases, the J end by 4 bases, with 14 bases between. The CDR3 coding sequence is TGTGCCAGCACTTCCCCGCCGCTGTACGAGCAGTACGTC. Its protein product is CASTSPPLYEQYV.

A word on this clonotype: Being one base from a much bigger clone, this may be a read error. The V call is TRBV7-8, the J call TRBJ2-1, with 8 bases aligning to TRBD1. V gave up 1 base and J gave up 2 bases; unmatched junction bases: 10. This CDR3 is 18 amino acids long. Germline V gene lookup returns CDR1 SGHVS and CDR2 FQNEAQ. The CDR3 DNA sequence: TGTGCCAGCAGCTTAGTTTACGGACAGGGCAGAGCCTACAATGAGCAGTTCTTC. Translating it yields CASSLVYGQGRAYNEQFF.

With respect to this clonotype: One junction end disagrees with the germline gene, perhaps due to a read error. The genes are TRBV29-1 and TRBJ2-6, with 11 bases that match TRBD1. The CDR3 is 17 residues long. Germline assignment: CDR1 SQVTM and CDR2 ANQGSEA. The CDR3 nucleotides are TGCAGCGTTGCCGGGGACAGGGGGGCTGCTATGGCCAACGACCTGACTTTC. It translates to CSVAGDRGAAMANDLTF. The full variable domain, with the rest looked up from reference TRBV29-1 and TRBJ2-6, is SAVISQKPSRDICQRGTSLTIQCQVDSQVTMMFWYRQQPGQSLTLIATANQGSEATYESGFVIDKFPISRPNLTFSTLTVSNMSPEDSSIYLCSVAGDRGAAMANDLTFGAGSRLTVL.

J is TRBJ1-4 and V is TRBV29-1, with D uncertain. The CDR3 length is 14 residues. Germline assignment: CDR1 SQVTM and CDR2 ANQGSEA. The V end lost 1 base, the J end lost 11 bases, and 17 bases lay between the germline ends. This chain's CDR3 is CSVEGSMRGEKLFF. As DNA, the CDR3 is TGCAGCGTTGAAGGTAGCATGAGAGGTGAGAAACTGTTTTTT.

On this clonotype itself: A much larger clone lies a single base off, so this may be a read error. The chain joins TRBV6-5 to TRBJ2-3, with D possibly being TRBD2 (6 bases). This CDR3 has 12 amino acids. CDR1 is MNHEY and CDR2 is SVGAGI in the germline V gene. CDR3 in DNA: TGTGCCAGCAGTCCGACTAGTTTTACGCAGTGTTTT. The encoded protein is CASSPTSFTQCF.

About this clonotype itself: The conserved phenylalanine or tryptophan normally closing the CDR3 is absent here, so this likely arose from a read error. The chain has TRBV29-1 and TRBJ1-4; D call uncertain. The CDR3 extends over 13 amino acids. CDR1 is SQVTM, CDR2 ANQGSEA, per germline. Trimming took 0 bases from V and 13 from J, leaving 15 bases between them. The chain's CDR3 is CSVEDIGLGRLFV. The CDR3 DNA reads TGCAGCGTTGAAGATATAGGGTTGGGGAGACTGTTTGTT.

Details on this clonotype: A much larger clonotype is one base distant, so this may be a read error. The conserved final phenylalanine or tryptophan is absent from the CDR3, which likely points to a read error. This chain uses TRBV12-3 or TRBV12-4 with TRBJ2-2; D remains unclear. This CDR3 has 14 residues. The ends were cut back, 6 bases at V and 0 bases at J, with 8 bases in the middle. The CDR3 spells CASSPGSNTGELFY. DNA of the CDR3: TGTGCCAGCAGCCCTGGATCGAACACCGGGGAGCTGTTTTAT.

For this clonotype: An end of the junction does not agree with germline; a read error may underlie this. This chain joins TRBV11-3 and TRBJ2-6, with D perhaps matching TRBD2 (6 bases). This CDR3 has 12 amino acids. CDR1 and CDR2 from the germline V gene are SGHNT and YENEEA. The CDR3 DNA follows: TGTGCCAGCAGCCGCGGGGTCAACGTCTTGACTTTC. Translation: CASSRGVNVLTF.

The chain uses TRBV5-6 and TRBJ2-6; TRBD2 matches at 7 bases. In germline, CDR1 is SGHDT, CDR2 YYEEEE. V was clipped by 3 bases and J by 0 bases; unmatched bases: 15. The CDR3 runs to 20 residues. The CDR3 is CASSSTHGLGKTSGANVLTF. The CDR3, as DNA: TGTGCCAGCAGCTCTACACATGGACTAGGAAAAACCTCTGGGGCCAACGTCCTGACTTTC.